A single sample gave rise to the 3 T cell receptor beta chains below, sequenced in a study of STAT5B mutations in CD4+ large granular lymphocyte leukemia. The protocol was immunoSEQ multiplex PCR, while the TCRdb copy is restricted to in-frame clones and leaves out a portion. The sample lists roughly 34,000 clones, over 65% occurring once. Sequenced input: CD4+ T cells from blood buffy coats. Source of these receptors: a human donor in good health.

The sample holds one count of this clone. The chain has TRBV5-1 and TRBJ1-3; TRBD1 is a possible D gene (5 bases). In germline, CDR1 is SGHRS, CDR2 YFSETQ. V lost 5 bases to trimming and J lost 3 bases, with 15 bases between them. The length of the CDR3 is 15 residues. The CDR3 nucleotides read TGCGCCAGCAGACCGCAGGGTACCTATGGAAACACCATATATTTT. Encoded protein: CASRPQGTYGNTIYF.

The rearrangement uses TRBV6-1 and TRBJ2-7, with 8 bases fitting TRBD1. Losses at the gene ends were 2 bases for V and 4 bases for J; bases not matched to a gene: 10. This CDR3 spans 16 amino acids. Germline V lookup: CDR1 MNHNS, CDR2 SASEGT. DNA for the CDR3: TGTGCCAGCAGTGAACGCTGGGGCGACAGGGGATACGAGCAGTACTTC. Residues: CASSERWGDRGYEQYF.

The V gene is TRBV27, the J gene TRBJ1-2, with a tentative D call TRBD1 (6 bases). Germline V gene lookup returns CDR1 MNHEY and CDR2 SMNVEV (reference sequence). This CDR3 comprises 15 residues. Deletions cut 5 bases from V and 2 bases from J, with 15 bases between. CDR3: CASSPRTENNYGYTF. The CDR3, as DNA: TGTGCCAGCAGTCCTCGGACAGAGAACAACTATGGCTACACCTTC.